A selection of T cell receptor beta chains follows, all from one sample in a study of CD8 T cells in ankylosing spondylitis. TCRdb reprocessed the 5' RACE reads with MiXCR, giving one entry per CDR3 protein. The sample gives fewer than 200,000 distinct CDR3 sequences, around a tenth of which show up once; approximately 15% is in the top ten. The sequencing input was blood, either unsorted or a sorted T cell fraction (not recorded which). The receptors were gathered from a female donor with ankylosing spondylitis or in good health (not recorded which). Each CDR3 is given with its conserved first and last residue. The D gene is left open where the match is weak. The size entry is marked missing in some rows and otherwise reads once, few, many or a size class.

clone_size j_call v_call d_call cdr3_aa cdr3_nt
NA TRBJ2-5 TRBV4-3 TRBD2 CASSQGGLALETQYF TGCGCCAGCAGCCAAGGCGGACTAGCACTAGAGACCCAGTACTTC
NA TRBJ2-5 TRBV6-1 TRBD2 CASSPGTSGVGETQYF TGTGCCAGCAGCCCCGGGACTAGCGGTGTCGGGGAGACCCAGTACTTC
NA TRBJ2-1 TRBV12-3/TRBV12-4 TRBD2 CASSLLPSGYYNEQFF TGTGCCAGCAGTTTACTGCCTAGCGGGTATTACAATGAGCAGTTCTTC
few TRBJ2-6 TRBV28 NA CASSFRVRASGANVLTF TGTGCCAGCAGTTTTCGGGTCAGGGCCTCTGGGGCCAACGTCCTGACTTTC
few TRBJ2-2 TRBV4-3 TRBD2 CASSQEMSAGGTGELFF TGCGCCAGCAGCCAAGAAATGTCAGCGGGGGGCACCGGGGAGCTGTTTTTT
few TRBJ2-7 TRBV24-1 NA CATSRWGEQYF TGTGCCACCAGTCGGTGGGGAGAGCAGTACTTC
many TRBJ1-2 TRBV7-9 TRBD1 CASLGQVIHYGYTF TGTGCCAGCCTGGGACAGGTCATTCACTATGGCTACACCTTC
NA TRBJ1-1 TRBV9 NA CASSVGASKAFF TGTGCCAGCAGCGTTGGCGCAAGCAAAGCTTTCTTT
many TRBJ2-5 TRBV24-1 NA CATSDTGSTTQYF TGTGCCACCAGTGATACAGGGTCGACGACCCAGTACTTC
many TRBJ1-1 TRBV21-1 NA CASSKRGEAFF TGTGCCAGCAGCAAAAGGGGTGAAGCTTTCTTT
many TRBJ2-1 TRBV25-1 TRBD2 CASSDGLAGDNEQFF TGTGCCAGCAGTGACGGACTAGCGGGAGACAATGAGCAGTTCTTC
NA TRBJ2-7 TRBV20-1 TRBD1 CSPRADRDDLEQYF TGCAGTCCAAGGGCGGACAGGGACGACCTCGAGCAGTACTTC
NA TRBJ1-2 TRBV27 NA CASSPDAYYGYTF TGTGCCAGCAGTCCCGACGCTTACTATGGCTACACCTTC
few TRBJ2-1 TRBV19 NA CASSPGQYNEQFF TGTGCCAGTAGTCCAGGACAGTACAATGAGCAGTTCTTC
NA TRBJ2-1 TRBV27 TRBD2 CASSLPSGKNYNEQFF TGTGCCAGCAGTTTGCCTAGCGGGAAAAATTACAATGAGCAGTTCTTC
NA TRBJ2-1 TRBV19 NA CASSIVPTEWNEQFF TGTGCCAGTAGTATAGTGCCCACGGAGTGGAATGAGCAGTTCTTC
few TRBJ2-7 TRBV6-2/TRBV6-3 TRBD2 CASSTSGLTYEQYF TGTGCCAGCAGCACTAGCGGTCTGACCTACGAGCAGTACTTC
few TRBJ1-4 TRBV5-5 NA CASSPDPRANEKLFF TGTGCCAGCAGTCCCGACCCAAGGGCTAATGAAAAACTGTTTTTT
few TRBJ2-7 TRBV20-1 NA CSARDNLKSPYEQYF TGCAGTGCTAGAGATAATTTGAAATCTCCCTACGAGCAGTACTTC
NA TRBJ2-1 TRBV9 TRBD2 CASSPTSGSKNEQFF TGTGCCAGCAGCCCGACTAGCGGGAGTAAGAATGAGCAGTTCTTC